The entry below describes one T cell receptor beta chain. Its antigen has not been determined. No much larger clone is present one base from it, and per-base qualities are unavailable. Sequencing took place on an Illumina HiSeq 1500. The raw public reads went through TCRdb reprocessing: fastp at Q25, MiXCR clone calling, in-frame beta chains kept. Entries that share a CDR3 protein sequence are merged under the most common genes and DNA. This sample lists roughly 800,000 distinct CDR3 sequences; about 28% were detected once. Around 14% of the sample is held by the ten biggest clonotypes. This specimen belongs to a study of T cell repertoires in cytomegalovirus infection (dated by TCRdb to between 2017 and 2020). The study in broad terms: The peptide stimulations were aimed at well-studied HLA-B-restricted epitopes as well as recently identified HLA-C-restricted CMV epitopes, whose presentation resists viral immunomodulation. Donor HLA type was relevant to the analysis, because carriage of CMV infection together with the matching HLA type was indicated by public TCR beta signatures.

What the authors observed across the whole study: Cumulative frequency of public TCR beta family members discriminated carriers of CMV infection plus the relevant HLA type in this cohort and an independent roughly 330-donor cohort. The ex vivo response was dominated by HLA-C-restricted CMV-specific TCR beta clonotypes, and the single most frequent clonotype in two of eight donors was supplied by these HLA-C-restricted clonotypes.

In the paper's terms, the treatment or condition label means: in vitro stimulation with specific CMV peptide epitopes to enrich CMV-specific T cells. The CDR3 covers 13 residues, taking in both the cysteine and the phenylalanine. The kept DNA is CDR3 alone, 39 bases in frame from the first base. The trim is 0 bases for V and 5 bases for J, with a gap of 5 bases between the germline ends. The sequence joins TRBV12-3 or TRBV12-4 to TRBJ2-1; confidence is insufficient to name the D gene. The source was cultured CD8+ T cells from PBMCs, collected from culture after CMV antigen stimulation. The clonotype comes from a human donor in good health (CMV status not recorded). Some clones in this sample may be carry-over from other donors' samples. The CDR3 region has the sequence CASSLATHNEQFF. Read as DNA, the sequence is TGTGCCAGCAGTTTAGCTACCCACAATGAGCAGTTCTTC.